The rows below give T cell receptor beta chains drawn from one sample of a study of identical twins. TCRdb reprocessed the 5' RACE reads with MiXCR, giving one entry per CDR3 protein. The table shows roughly 750,000 distinct CDR3 sequences, with over 20% occurring only once. A further study also used this sample, focusing on T cells expressing NK-cell markers.

The sample consisted of PBMCs. These receptors originate from a woman between 18 and 29 years old in good health. CDR3s include the opening cysteine and the closing phenylalanine or tryptophan. A D gene is named only where the DNA matches it firmly. Rows give clone size only sometimes, using once, few, many, or a class for an expanded clone.

V gene,D gene,J gene,clone size,CDR3 DNA,CDR3 protein
TRBV29-1,-,TRBJ1-2,few,TGCAGCGTTGAGCGGGGTGTGGAAAACTATGGCTACACCTTC,CSVERGVENYGYTF
TRBV20-1,-,TRBJ1-1,few,TGCAGTGCTAGAGCCGGGACGGAACTGAACGCTTTCTTT,CSARAGTELNAFF
TRBV12-3/TRBV12-4,-,TRBJ2-7,few,TGTGCCAGCAGTCGCCCGGCGGCAGCCTACGAGCAGTACTTC,CASSRPAAAYEQYF
TRBV9,-,TRBJ2-1,-,TGTGCCAGCAGCCCCTCGACGAGGGGTGGGGATGAGCAGTTCTTC,CASSPSTRGGDEQFF
TRBV27,-,TRBJ2-3,-,TGTGCCAGCAGTTTATCGGTGGGGACAGATACGCAGTATTTT,CASSLSVGTDTQYF
TRBV5-1,-,TRBJ1-4,-,TGCGCCAGCAGCTTGGCACAGGCGGGTGAAAAACTGTTTTTT,CASSLAQAGEKLFF
TRBV12-3/TRBV12-4,-,TRBJ2-7,few,TGTGCCAGCAGTTTTTTCTTGGCAGGGGCTGACGAGCAGTACTTC,CASSFFLAGADEQYF
TRBV20-1,-,TRBJ1-4,many,TGCAGTGCTAGACAGCATAATGAAAAACTGTTTTTT,CSARQHNEKLFF
TRBV9,-,TRBJ1-2,few,TGTGCCAGCAGCGTAGGAGAAATAAGGGGCTACACCTTC,CASSVGEIRGYTF
TRBV12-3/TRBV12-4,-,TRBJ2-4,-,TGTGCCAGCAGCCCAACAACTACCAAAAACATTCAGTACTTC,CASSPTTTKNIQYF
TRBV20-1,-,TRBJ2-3,-,TGCACCGCGGGGATAAGCACAGATACGCAGTATTTT,CTAGISTDTQYF
TRBV19,TRBD1,TRBJ2-1,few,TGTGCCAGTATCAGGGGACAGTCTTACAATGAGCAGTTCTTC,CASIRGQSYNEQFF
TRBV7-3,TRBD2,TRBJ2-5,many,TGTGCCAGCAGCCCAACTAGCGGGGCGGAGACCCAGTACTTC,CASSPTSGAETQYF
TRBV20-1,TRBD2,TRBJ2-7,-,TGCAGTGCGACTCTAAGCGGGAGGGGCGAGCAGTACTTC,CSATLSGRGEQYF
TRBV6-4,-,TRBJ1-2,-,TGTGCCCGCCAGGCCCGGGAGCGAGGTGGCTACACCTTC,CARQARERGGYTF
TRBV19,-,TRBJ1-6,-,TGTGCCAGTAGCCAGGTCTCACGGAATTCACCCCTCCACTTT,CASSQVSRNSPLHF
TRBV7-8,-,TRBJ2-7,few,TGTGCCAGCAGCTTAGTCTACGGACTAAGCTCCTACGAGCAGTACTTC,CASSLVYGLSSYEQYF
TRBV18,TRBD2,TRBJ2-1,-,TGTGCCAGCTCACCACCCCCGGGGGGGTACTCCTACAATGAGCAGTTCTTC,CASSPPPGGYSYNEQFF
TRBV20-1,TRBD1,TRBJ1-1,-,TGCAGCACTACCGGGACAGGGGGCGTTGAAGCTTTCTTT,CSTTGTGGVEAFF
TRBV12-3/TRBV12-4,-,TRBJ1-1,many,TGTGCCACCCTACAGACAAGAAACACTGAAGCTTTCTTT,CATLQTRNTEAFF
TRBV10-3,-,TRBJ2-7,-,TGTGCCATCAGTGACACCAGGGGCAGGACCTACGAGCAGTACTTC,CAISDTRGRTYEQYF
TRBV7-9,TRBD2,TRBJ2-1,-,TGTGCCAGCAGCCCGGGACTAGCGGGAGTAAGTCCCCAGTTCTTC,CASSPGLAGVSPQFF
TRBV10-3,TRBD2,TRBJ2-1,few,TGTGCCATCATGGGACTAGTGCCAAATGAGCAGTTCTTC,CAIMGLVPNEQFF
TRBV9,TRBD1,TRBJ2-7,-,TGTGCCAGCAGCCCAACCCCCGGGACAGGGGCCTACGAGCAGTACTTC,CASSPTPGTGAYEQYF
TRBV9,TRBD1,TRBJ2-7,few,TGTGCCAGCAGTCTAACAGGGGGAAGCCCCTACGAGCAGTACTTC,CASSLTGGSPYEQYF
TRBV20-1,TRBD2,TRBJ2-5,-,TGCAGTGCTAGAGCGTCTAGCGGCCGACAAGAGACCCAGTACTTC,CSARASSGRQETQYF
TRBV6-5,-,TRBJ2-1,-,TGTGCCAGCAGTTCAAGACTACCTCACAATGAGCAGTTCTTC,CASSSRLPHNEQFF
TRBV6-5,-,TRBJ2-5,few,TGTGCCAGCAGTTACTCACAGGGAGAGATGGAGACCCAGTACTTC,CASSYSQGEMETQYF
TRBV7-8,-,TRBJ1-1,-,TGTGCCAGCAGCTTAGTCACAGGGAACACTGAAGCTTTCTTT,CASSLVTGNTEAFF
TRBV10-3,-,TRBJ2-5,many,TGTGCCATCAGTGAGCTGGGGGGAGAGACCCAGTACTTC,CAISELGGETQYF
TRBV20-1,-,TRBJ2-7,many,TGCAGTGCTAGAGTCGCCGCCAAGAATCTATACGAGCAGTACTTC,CSARVAAKNLYEQYF
TRBV6-5,TRBD2,TRBJ2-1,-,TGTGCCAGCAGTTACGTAGCGGGAGCCGGGAATGAGCAGTTCTTC,CASSYVAGAGNEQFF
TRBV20-1,TRBD1,TRBJ1-4,-,TGCAGTGCACCGCAGGGGGATGAAAAACTGTTTTTT,CSAPQGDEKLFF
TRBV20-1,-,TRBJ1-4,few,TGCAGTGCTAGAGGGGGTGGGGGCAGTGAAAAACTGTTTTTT,CSARGGGGSEKLFF
TRBV7-2,TRBD1,TRBJ2-1,-,TGTGCCAGCAGCCCGACAGGGGACCCCTACAATGAGCAGTTCTTC,CASSPTGDPYNEQFF
TRBV15,-,TRBJ2-5,-,TGTGCCACCAGCAGAGAACCCTGGCAGGCAGAAAAAGAGACCCAGTACTTC,CATSREPWQAEKETQYF
TRBV11-1,-,TRBJ1-1,-,TGTGCCAGCAGCTTAGCGCTGAGGGATTGGGCCGATACCAAAGAAGCTTTCTTT,CASSLALRDWADTKEAFF
TRBV20-1,TRBD2,TRBJ2-1,-,TGCAGTGCTAGACTCGGGGGGGCATTTGGGAATGAGCAGTTCTTC,CSARLGGAFGNEQFF
TRBV5-6,-,TRBJ1-4,-,TGTGCCAGCAGCCTGGGGAGGGGCCATACGTTTTTT,CASSLGRGHTFF
TRBV27,-,TRBJ1-2,few,TGTGCCAGTAGGGGCAGAGCTAACTATGGCTACACCTTC,CASRGRANYGYTF
TRBV20-1,TRBD2,TRBJ2-1,-,TGCAGTGCTAGTGCACTAGCGGGAGGAGATGAGCAGTTCTTC,CSASALAGGDEQFF
TRBV7-2,-,TRBJ2-7,-,TGTGCCAGCAGCTTAGATTGGGCATCCCACCGCGAGCAGTACTTC,CASSLDWASHREQYF
TRBV20-1,TRBD2,TRBJ2-1,few,TGCAGTGCTCATGGGGGACTAGCGGGGTCTCGTGAGCAGTTCTTC,CSAHGGLAGSREQFF
TRBV5-1,-,TRBJ1-6,-,TGCGCCAGCAGCCCTACAAACTACGGTTCACCCCTCCACTTT,CASSPTNYGSPLHF
TRBV7-2,-,TRBJ1-6,many,TGTGCCAGCAGCTTAGATTCACCCCTCCACTTT,CASSLDSPLHF
TRBV29-1,-,TRBJ2-2,-,TGCAGCGTCTTGGGGGGCGGAACCGGGGAGCTGTTTTTT,CSVLGGGTGELFF
TRBV2,-,TRBJ2-1,many,TGTGCCAGCAGTCACCCGGGGAGGTCCTACAATGAGCAGTTCTTC,CASSHPGRSYNEQFF
TRBV20-1,TRBD2,TRBJ2-3,few,TGCAGTGCACTTGGACTAGCGGGATCGGGGCCGCAGTATTTT,CSALGLAGSGPQYF
TRBV10-3,-,TRBJ2-1,few,TGTGCCTCCGCGGCAAACTCCTACAATGAGCAGTTCTTC,CASAANSYNEQFF
TRBV20-1,-,TRBJ2-7,-,TGCAGTGCTAGAGAAAGACAGGCCGGGTACGAGCAGTACTTC,CSARERQAGYEQYF
TRBV9,TRBD1,TRBJ2-6,few,TGTGCCAGCAGCAAACAGGGGTCTGGGGCCAACGTCCTGACTTTC,CASSKQGSGANVLTF
TRBV7-2,-,TRBJ2-5,-,TGTGCCAGCAGCGGTAGGGCTCAAGAGACCCAGTACTTC,CASSGRAQETQYF
TRBV20-1,-,TRBJ2-7,-,TGCAGTGCTACTGGACTGCCTCAGGACGAGCAGTACTTC,CSATGLPQDEQYF
TRBV20-1,TRBD1,TRBJ1-3,-,TGCAGTGCTAGAGATTCCCACCGCGACAGGGGGCTAGGAAACACCATATATTTT,CSARDSHRDRGLGNTIYF
TRBV6-5,-,TRBJ2-1,-,TGTGCCAGCAGTTGGCTAGCAGGGTTCGGCAATGAGCAGTTCTTC,CASSWLAGFGNEQFF
TRBV23-1,-,TRBJ1-1,-,TGCGCCAGCAGCCCTAAGACGTGGTGCACTGAAGCTTTCTTT,CASSPKTWCTEAFF
TRBV27,TRBD2,TRBJ2-3,-,TGTGCCAGCAGTTTATTGCGGGGGGGCAAAGATACGCAGTATTTT,CASSLLRGGKDTQYF